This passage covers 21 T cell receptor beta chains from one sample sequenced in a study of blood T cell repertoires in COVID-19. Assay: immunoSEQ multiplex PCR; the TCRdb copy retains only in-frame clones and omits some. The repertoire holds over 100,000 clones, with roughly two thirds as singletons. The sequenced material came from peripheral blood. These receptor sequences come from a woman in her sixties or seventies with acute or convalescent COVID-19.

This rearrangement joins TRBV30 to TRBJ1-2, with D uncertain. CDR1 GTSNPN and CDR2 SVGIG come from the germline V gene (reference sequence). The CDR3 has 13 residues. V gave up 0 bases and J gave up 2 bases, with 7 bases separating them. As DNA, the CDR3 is TGTGCCTGGAGTGTGGGCAGGAACTATGGCTACACCTTC. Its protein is CAWSVGRNYGYTF.

The CDR3: CAISESGGTGAFF. CDR3 coding DNA: TGTGCCATCAGTGAGTCGGGGGGGACTGGGGCTTTCTTT. The rearrangement joins TRBV10-3 to TRBJ1-1; TRBD1 might be the D (5 bases). From germline, CDR1 is ENHRY and CDR2 SYGVKD. The CDR3 has 13 amino acids. With 0 bases removed from V and 11 bases from J, the gap between germline ends came to 13 bases.

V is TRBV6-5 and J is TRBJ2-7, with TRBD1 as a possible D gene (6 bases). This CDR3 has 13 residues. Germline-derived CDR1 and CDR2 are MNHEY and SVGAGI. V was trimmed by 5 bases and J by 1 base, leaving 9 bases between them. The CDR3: CASSIGQSYEQYF. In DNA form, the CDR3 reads TGTGCCAGCAGTATAGGACAGTCCTACGAGCAGTACTTC.

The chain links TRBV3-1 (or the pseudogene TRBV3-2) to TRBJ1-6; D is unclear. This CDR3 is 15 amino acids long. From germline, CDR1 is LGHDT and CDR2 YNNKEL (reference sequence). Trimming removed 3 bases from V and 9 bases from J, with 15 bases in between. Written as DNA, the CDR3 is TGTGCCAGCAGCCATTTACGGGGAGCGGGTTCACCCCTCCACTTT. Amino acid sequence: CASSHLRGAGSPLHF.

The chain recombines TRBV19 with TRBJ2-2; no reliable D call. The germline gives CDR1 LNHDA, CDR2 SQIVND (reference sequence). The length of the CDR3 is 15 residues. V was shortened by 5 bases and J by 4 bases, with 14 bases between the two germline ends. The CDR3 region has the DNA TGTGCCAGTAGTTCGCCAGGCGCCAGCACCGGGGAGCTGTTTTTT. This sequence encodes CASSSPGASTGELFF.

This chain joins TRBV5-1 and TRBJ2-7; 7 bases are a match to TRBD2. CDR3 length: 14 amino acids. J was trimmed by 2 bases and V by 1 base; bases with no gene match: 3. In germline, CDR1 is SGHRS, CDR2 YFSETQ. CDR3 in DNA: TGCGCCAGCAGCTTGAGCGGGGAGCCCTACGAGCAGTACTTC. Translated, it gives CASSLSGEPYEQYF.

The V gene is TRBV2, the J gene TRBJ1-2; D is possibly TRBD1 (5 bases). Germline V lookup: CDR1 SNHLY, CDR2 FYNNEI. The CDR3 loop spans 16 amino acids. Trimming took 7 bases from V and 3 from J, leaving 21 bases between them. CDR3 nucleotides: TGTGCCAGCACGGAACAGCTGACAGCCACCCACTATGGCTACACCTTC. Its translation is CASTEQLTATHYGYTF.

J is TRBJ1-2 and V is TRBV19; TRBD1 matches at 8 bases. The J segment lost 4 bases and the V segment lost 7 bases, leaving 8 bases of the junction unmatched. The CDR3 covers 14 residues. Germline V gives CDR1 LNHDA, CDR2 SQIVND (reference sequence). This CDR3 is CASMDRVSIYGYTF. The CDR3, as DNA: TGTGCCAGTATGGACAGGGTTTCTATCTATGGCTACACCTTC.

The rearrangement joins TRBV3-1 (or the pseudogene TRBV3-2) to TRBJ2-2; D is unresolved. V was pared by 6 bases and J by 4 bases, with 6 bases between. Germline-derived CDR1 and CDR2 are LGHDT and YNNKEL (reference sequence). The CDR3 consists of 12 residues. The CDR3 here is CASSHSTGELFF. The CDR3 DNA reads TGTGCCAGCAGTCACTCCACCGGGGAGCTGTTTTTT.

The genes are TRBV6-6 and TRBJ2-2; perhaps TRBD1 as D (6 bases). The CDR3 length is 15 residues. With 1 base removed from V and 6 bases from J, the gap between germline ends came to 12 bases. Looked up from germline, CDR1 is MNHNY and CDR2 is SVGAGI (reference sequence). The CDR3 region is CASSYWSRGSGELFF. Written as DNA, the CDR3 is TGTGCCAGCAGTTACTGGAGCAGGGGTTCCGGGGAGCTGTTTTTT.

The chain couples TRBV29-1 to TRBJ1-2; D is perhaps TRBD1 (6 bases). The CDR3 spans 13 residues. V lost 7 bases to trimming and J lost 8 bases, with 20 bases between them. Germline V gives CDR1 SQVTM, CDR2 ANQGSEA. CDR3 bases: TGCAGCGCCAGCCTTCAACAGGGAATGGGCTACACCTTC. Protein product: CSASLQQGMGYTF. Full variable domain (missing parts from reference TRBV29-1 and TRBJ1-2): SAVISQKPSRDICQRGTSLTIQCQVDSQVTMMFWYRQQPGQSLTLIATANQGSEATYESGFVIDKFPISRPNLTFSTLTVSNMSPEDSSIYLCSASLQQGMGYTFGSGTRLTVV.

CDR3 region: CASSGDRGSGYTF. In nucleotides, the CDR3 is TGTGCCAGCAGTGGGGACAGGGGGAGTGGCTACACCTTC. The V and J genes are TRBV12-3 or TRBV12-4 and TRBJ1-2, with TRBD1 matching 11 bases. The V gene end was trimmed by 5 bases and the J gene end by 7 bases; junction bases not matched to a gene: 3. CDR3 length: 13 amino acids.

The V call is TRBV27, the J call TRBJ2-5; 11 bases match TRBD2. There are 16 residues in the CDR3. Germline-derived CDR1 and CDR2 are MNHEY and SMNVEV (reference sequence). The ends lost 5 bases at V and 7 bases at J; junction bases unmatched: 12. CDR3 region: CASSPVAGGHLGTQYF. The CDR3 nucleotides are TGTGCCAGCAGTCCAGTAGCGGGGGGGCATCTGGGGACCCAGTACTTC.

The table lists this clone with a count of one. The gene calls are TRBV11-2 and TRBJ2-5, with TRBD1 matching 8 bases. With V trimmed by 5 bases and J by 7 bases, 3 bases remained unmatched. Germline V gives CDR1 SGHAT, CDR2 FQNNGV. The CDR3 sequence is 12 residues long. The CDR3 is CASSGQGVTQYF. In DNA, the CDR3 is TGTGCCAGCAGCGGACAGGGAGTGACCCAGTACTTC.

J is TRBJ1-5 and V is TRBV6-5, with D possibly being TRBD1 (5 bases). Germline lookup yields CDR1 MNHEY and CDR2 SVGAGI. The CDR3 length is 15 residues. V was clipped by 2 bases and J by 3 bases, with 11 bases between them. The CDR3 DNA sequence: TGTGCCAGCAGTTACGGCCAGGGTCTCAATCAGCCCCAGCATTTT. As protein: CASSYGQGLNQPQHF.

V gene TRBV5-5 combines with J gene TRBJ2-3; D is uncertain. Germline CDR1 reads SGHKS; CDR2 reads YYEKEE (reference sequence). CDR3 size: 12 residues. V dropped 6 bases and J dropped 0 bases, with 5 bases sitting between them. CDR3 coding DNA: TGTGCCAGCACCCAGAGCACAGATACGCAGTATTTT. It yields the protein CASTQSTDTQYF.

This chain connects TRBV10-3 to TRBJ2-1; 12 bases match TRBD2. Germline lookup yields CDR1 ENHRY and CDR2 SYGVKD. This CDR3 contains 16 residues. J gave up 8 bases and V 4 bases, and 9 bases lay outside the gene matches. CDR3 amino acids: CAISVRLAGAKDEQFF. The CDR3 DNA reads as TGTGCCATCAGTGTGCGACTAGCGGGGGCAAAGGATGAGCAGTTCTTC.

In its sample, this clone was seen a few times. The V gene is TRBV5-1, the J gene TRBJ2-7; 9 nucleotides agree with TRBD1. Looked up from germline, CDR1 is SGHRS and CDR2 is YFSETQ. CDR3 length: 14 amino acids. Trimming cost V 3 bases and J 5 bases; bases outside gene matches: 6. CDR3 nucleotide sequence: TGCGCCAGCAGCTGGGGGACAGGGTTAGACGAGCAGTACTTC. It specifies CASSWGTGLDEQYF.

The CDR3 spells CASTTGSTEAFF. For the CDR3, the DNA is TGTGCCAGCACGACAGGGAGCACTGAAGCTTTCTTT. The chain couples TRBV7-8 to TRBJ1-1; 7 nucleotides agree with TRBD1. Germline V CDR1 and CDR2: SGHVS, FQNEAQ. J gave up 4 bases and V 7 bases, and 3 bases lay outside the gene matches. The CDR3 sequence is 12 residues long.

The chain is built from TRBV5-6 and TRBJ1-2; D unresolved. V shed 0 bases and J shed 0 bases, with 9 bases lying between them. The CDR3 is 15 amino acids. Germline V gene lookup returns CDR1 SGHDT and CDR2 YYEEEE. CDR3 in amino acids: CASSLGAHTNYGYTF. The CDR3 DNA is TGTGCCAGCAGCTTGGGGGCACACACTAACTATGGCTACACCTTC.

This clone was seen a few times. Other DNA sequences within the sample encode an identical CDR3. The CDR3 is CASSVSFPDTQYF. The CDR3 DNA reads as TGTGCCAGCAGCGTATCCTTTCCAGATACGCAGTATTTT. This chain uses TRBV9 with TRBJ2-3; D gene unclear. CDR3 length equals 13 residues. Per germline, CDR1 SGDLS and CDR2 YYNGEE. V was cut by 1 base and J by 4 bases, with 7 bases left in between.